These T cell receptor beta chains were read from a single sample in a study of blood T cell repertoires in COVID-19. Clones were sequenced by immunoSEQ multiplex PCR, and TCRdb holds only the in-frame ones, with some missing. The table records 20,000 or so clones, 86% of them present only once. The specimen sequenced was peripheral blood. The receptors here all came from a human donor with acute or convalescent COVID-19. The donor label of this sample is uncertain. The CDR3 runs from the conserved cysteine through the conserved F or W. A D gene is named only where the DNA matches it firmly. Clone size is stated in some rows and not others, as once, few, many or a class when expanded.

j_call v_call d_call clone_size cdr3_aa cdr3_nt
TRBJ1-2 TRBV7-9 TRBD1 . CASSLSGQGLHGYTF TGTGCCAGCAGCCTATCGGGACAGGGGTTGCATGGCTACACCTTC
TRBJ1-2 TRBV6-1 TRBD1 . CASSEAGGQDYGYTF TGTGCCAGCAGTGAAGCCGGTGGACAGGACTATGGCTACACCTTC
TRBJ1-6 TRBV5-5 TRBD1 . CASSPTLGQGNSPLHF TGTGCCAGCAGCCCAACCCTGGGACAGGGGAATTCACCCCTCCACTTT
TRBJ2-3 TRBV19 TRBD2 few CASVGLAGGGGDTQYF TGTGCCAGTGTGGGACTAGCGGGGGGAGGAGGTGATACGCAGTATTTT
TRBJ2-1 TRBV10-3 TRBD2 . CAISESLAGGSHEQFF TGTGCCATCAGTGAGTCGTTAGCGGGAGGTTCTCATGAGCAGTTCTTC
TRBJ2-1 TRBV13 TRBD2 . CASLRRGGPYNEQFF TGTGCCAGCTTGCGGCGGGGAGGGCCCTACAATGAGCAGTTCTTC
TRBJ1-2 TRBV7-3 TRBD1 . CATHYRGVIHGYTF TGTGCCACCCATTACAGGGGGGTAATCCATGGCTACACCTTC
TRBJ2-1 TRBV6-2/TRBV6-3 . . CASSYSPTRFLPNEQFF TGTGCCAGCAGTTACTCCCCCACCCGGTTCCTGCCCAATGAGCAGTTCTTC
TRBJ2-1 TRBV7-8 TRBD1 . CASSLSLADRVASEQFF TGTGCCAGCAGCCTCTCTTTGGCTGACAGGGTGGCAAGTGAGCAGTTCTTC
TRBJ2-2 TRBV21-1 . . CASSRGPGSKDTGELFF TGTGCCAGCAGCCGCGGTCCCGGGTCCAAGGACACCGGGGAGCTGTTTTTT
TRBJ2-7 TRBV2 TRBD1 few CASSEVQGGEQYF TGTGCCAGCTCAGAGGTACAGGGGGGCGAGCAGTACTTC
TRBJ1-1 TRBV19 TRBD1 once CASSGTGGHTEAFF TGTGCCAGTAGTGGGACAGGGGGACACACTGAAGCTTTCTTT
TRBJ1-2 TRBV7-2 . . CASSLDRGAGGYTF TGTGCCAGCAGCTTAGACCGGGGGGCGGGTGGCTACACCTTC
TRBJ2-5 TRBV12-3/TRBV12-4 . . CASSFGSKETQYF TGTGCCAGCAGTTTTGGGAGTAAAGAGACCCAGTACTTC
TRBJ2-7 TRBV15 . . CATSSLGAGKGEQYF TGTGCCACCAGCAGCCTGGGTGCAGGGAAGGGCGAGCAGTACTTC
TRBJ2-6 TRBV27 . . CASSFHPVGANVLTF TGTGCCAGCAGTTTCCATCCAGTTGGGGCCAACGTCCTGACTTTC